The 14 T cell receptor beta chains below all came from one sample that was sequenced in a study of early T cells in non-severe SARS-CoV-2 infection. TCRdb used MiXCR to reprocess the 5' RACE reads, holding one entry per CDR3 protein. The data contain tens of thousands of distinct CDR3 sequences, 4.8% of them seen just once; the ten biggest clones take up just over 6.5%. Sequencing used whole blood. These receptor sequences come from an adult who was a healthcare worker with PCR-confirmed SARS-CoV-2 infection or an uninfected control (not recorded which).

The chain links TRBV20-1 to TRBJ2-7, with 7 bases aligning to TRBD1. The CDR3 contains 14 residues. V lost 3 bases, J lost 3 bases, and 8 bases stayed unmatched. Germline V CDR1 and CDR2: DFQATT, SNEGSKA (reference sequence). CDR3 in DNA: TGCAGTGCTAGCAAGTCTGGACAGGTCTACGAGCAGTACTTC. As protein: CSASKSGQVYEQYF.

Judged by abundance, this clonotype is medium-sized. The chain employs TRBV11-2 and TRBJ2-3; D is perhaps TRBD1 (8 bases). CDR3 length: 16 amino acids. Germline V gene data show CDR1 as SGHAT and CDR2 as FQNNGV. With 5 bases removed from V and 3 bases from J, the gap between germline ends came to 18 bases. This chain's CDR3 is CASSQRTGRETDTQYF. DNA of the CDR3: TGTGCCAGCAGCCAACGGACAGGGAGGGAAACAGATACGCAGTATTTT.

This clonotype came up many times. The rearrangement joins TRBV19 to TRBJ2-1; 14 bases agree with TRBD2. Germline assignment: CDR1 LNHDA and CDR2 SQIVND (reference sequence). The V gene end was trimmed by 8 bases and the J gene end by 4 bases; junction bases not matched to a gene: 7. CDR3 length: 16 amino acids. This chain's CDR3 is CASSGLAGALYNEQFF. As DNA, the CDR3 is TGTGCCAGTTCGGGACTAGCGGGAGCCCTGTACAATGAGCAGTTCTTC.

There are many counts of this clonotype. The chain is built from TRBV5-1 and TRBJ2-5, with D perhaps TRBD1 or TRBD2 (5 bases each). The germline V gene has CDR1 SGHRS and CDR2 YFSETQ. V was pared by 4 bases and J by 2 bases, with 15 bases between. This CDR3 is built from 15 residues. The CDR3 reads CASSPAGTTQETQYF. DNA of the CDR3: TGCGCCAGCAGCCCGGCAGGGACCACACAAGAGACCCAGTACTTC.

In its sample, this clonotype was seen many times. The chain joins TRBV29-1 to TRBJ2-5; D remains unclear. Germline V gene sequence: CDR1 SQVTM, CDR2 ANQGSEA. V was shortened by 7 bases and J by 5 bases, with 8 bases between the two germline ends. The CDR3 consists of 10 residues. The CDR3 DNA is TGCAGCGCCAAGCAGGAGACCCAGTACTTC. Its protein is CSAKQETQYF.

This clonotype has at least ten counts. The CDR3 here is CASSQAPGTANTGELFF. As DNA, the CDR3 is TGCGCCAGCAGCCAAGCCCCCGGGACAGCGAACACCGGGGAGCTGTTTTTT. The chain employs TRBV4-1 and TRBJ2-2; 7 positions match TRBD1. V lost 1 base, J lost 0 bases, and 5 bases stayed unmatched. The CDR3 consists of 17 residues. Germline values: CDR1 MGHRA, CDR2 YSYEKL.

In its sample, this clonotype was seen many times. This rearrangement joins TRBV5-1 to TRBJ2-7; D perhaps matches TRBD2 (6 bases). The CDR3 has 15 residues. The germline V gene encodes CDR1 SGHRS and CDR2 YFSETQ. V was cut by 4 bases and J by 1 base, with 15 bases left in between. The CDR3 DNA sequence: TGCGCCAGCAGCCCCGGGACTGGAGATTCCTACGAGCAGTACTTC. Translation gives CASSPGTGDSYEQYF.

This clonotype occurred many times. The rearrangement joins TRBV12-5 to TRBJ2-7, with 7 nucleotides matching TRBD1. V dropped 0 bases and J dropped 5; count of bases not matched to a gene: 16. The CDR3 runs 18 residues. Germline CDR1 is LGHNT and CDR2 is FRNRAP. The DNA for the CDR3 is TGTGCTAGTGGTTTGGTACTTCCCCCTAGACAGGGATCCCACGAGCAGTACTTC. Translation: CASGLVLPPRQGSHEQYF.

This chain links TRBV2 with TRBJ1-3, with TRBD1 identical over 7 bases. Trimming took 6 bases from V and 0 from J; bases not matched to a gene: 5. Per germline, CDR1 SNHLY and CDR2 FYNNEI. The CDR3 runs 15 residues. This CDR3 reads CASSTGAISGNTIYF. CDR3 nucleotides: TGTGCCAGCAGCACAGGGGCAATCTCTGGAAACACCATATATTTT.

This clonotype came up many times. The chain employs TRBV18 and TRBJ2-1; 7 bases are a match to TRBD1. CDR1 is KGHSH, CDR2 LQKENI, per germline. The CDR3 loop spans 16 amino acids. Trimming at V came to 3 bases and at J to 2 bases, leaving 7 bases not matched to a gene. CDR3 sequence (DNA): TGTGCCAGCTCACCTACACAGGGGTCGACCTACAATGAGCAGTTCTTC. This translates into CASSPTQGSTYNEQFF.

The V and J genes are TRBV6-5 and TRBJ2-1; D ambiguous. The V gene's germline CDR1 is MNHEY and CDR2 SVGAGI. V shed 2 bases and J shed 4 bases, with 9 bases lying between them. The CDR3 extends over 14 amino acids. The CDR3 here is CASSYMGSYNEQFF. CDR3 in DNA: TGTGCCAGCAGTTACATGGGATCTTACAATGAGCAGTTCTTC.

CDR3: CATRSGSIAYNEQFF. The DNA of the CDR3 is TGTGCCACCCGTAGCGGGAGTATCGCCTACAATGAGCAGTTCTTC. The chain recombines TRBV28 with TRBJ2-1; 9 nucleotides agree with TRBD2. Germline CDR1 and CDR2: MDHEN and SYDVKM. There are 15 residues in the CDR3. Trimming took 10 bases from V and 2 from J; bases not matched to a gene: 9.

This clonotype was seen ten or more times. The rearrangement joins TRBV5-5 to TRBJ1-4, with D perhaps matching TRBD1 (5 bases). Trimming stripped 10 bases from V and 5 bases from J, with 15 bases between. Germline values: CDR1 SGHKS, CDR2 YYEKEE (reference sequence). The CDR3 consists of 13 residues. The CDR3 nucleotides are TGTGCCTCCAAAAGGGGTGGAAATGAAAAACTGTTTTTT. Its protein product is CASKRGGNEKLFF.

Details on this clonotype: This clone may be a read error of a much larger clone one base away. The V gene is TRBV7-2, the J gene TRBJ1-2; D is uncertain. Germline CDR1 and CDR2: SGHTA and FQGNSA. V was cut by 3 bases and J by 7 bases, with 12 bases left in between. The CDR3 contains 13 residues. The CDR3 loop is CASSFFRDFGYTF. The CDR3 bases are TGTGCCAGCAGCTTTTTTCGGGATTTTGGCTACACCTTC.